This record concerns one TCR beta chain sequence. Its antigen is still unknown. Base qualities are not recorded, but no much larger clone differs from it by a single base. One collaborating source in Seattle enrolled patients during active infection and followed them longitudinally through the course of disease. Collaborating institutions collected whole blood in K2EDTA tubes following their own protocols. Collaborator samples were shipped for TCRbeta analysis as frozen whole blood, isolated PBMCs, or DNA extracted from either sample type. This sample was included in a study of blood T cell repertoires in COVID-19 (dated by TCRdb to 2018 to 2021). A note on the overall study: Collaborator samples came from the United States, Italy and Spain and covered acute and convalescent phases of COVID-19. The prospective study material was composed of cDNA or gDNA derived from T cells, B-cell-depleted T cells, or PBMCs. Subjects who had been exposed to COVID-19, were actively infected with it, or had recovered from it provided the deeply sampled blood TCRbeta repertoires that made up the dataset. The repertoires were released in a freely available public database intended as a resource for research on the immune response to SARS-CoV-2. The samples were drawn from two sources: the first 160 participants of the ongoing ImmuneRACE study, and fewer than 1,500 subjects contributed by 6 global collaborators. Nearly every sample came with metadata listing a de-identified subject ID, COVID-19 status, age in years and sex. HLA class I and class II types, where available, came from metadata supplied by the sample provider rather than from assay-based typing.

The paper's findings and limits, for the study overall: Clinical and demographic metadata were provided uncurated, with the amount varying by source and participant.

CDR1 and CDR2 (LGHDT, YNNKEL) derive from the germline V gene (reference sequence). Inclusive of the bounding cysteine and phenylalanine, the CDR3 is 15 residues long. Of all the DNA, just the CDR3 is kept, 45 bases in frame from base 1. Between the V and J ends, shortened by 2 bases and 2 bases respectively, the junction contains 13 bases. TCRbeta CDR3 regions were amplified from genomic DNA by means of the immunoSEQ Assay, a bias-controlled multiplex PCR. The published analysis was carried out like this. The number of nucleated cells in each sample was estimated by amplification of reference gene primers within the assay. Sequence reads were collapsed and filtered to measure the absolute abundance of every unique TCRbeta CDR3 rearrangement. For each sample, productive Simpson clonality was calculated by taking the square root of Simpson's diversity index across productive rearrangements. What TCRdb holds here is the immuneACCESS table cut down to in-frame rearrangements. Part of the clones is not present; checked against another copy, under half of the missing clones reflect an unresolved V gene, and the others are unexplained. V and J calls and clone size are given by that table; D and trimming were obtained from the DNA. This sample gives hundreds of thousands of clones in total; 80% to 90% of them show up just once. Clones ranked in the top ten supply 7.5% of the sample.

Recombination connected TRBV3-1 (or the pseudogene TRBV3-2) to TRBJ2-7, and perhaps TRBD2 as D gene, on 5 matching bases. Material for sequencing was peripheral blood. This clonotype originated in a woman aged 80 or older with COVID-19, enrolled during active disease. The sequenced DNA is TGTGCCAGCAGCCAAATGAGAACCGGGACCTACGAGCAGTACTTC. Translated, it gives CASSQMRTGTYEQYF.